This is a list of T cell receptor beta chains from one sample in a study of CD8+CD57+ T cells in acquired aplastic anemia. TCRdb re-called the reads through MiXCR, storing one row per CDR3 protein. The table records 200,000 to 250,000 distinct CDR3 sequences, approximately 35% of them present only once. Sequenced material: sorted CD4+, CD8+, or CD8+CD57+ T cells (not recorded which) from PBMCs. The receptors here all came from a human donor in good health, serving as a control. Each CDR3 is given with its conserved first and last residue. The D gene is left open where the match is weak. Size is omitted from some rows. Given values are once, few, many or a class for expanded clones.

abundance	v_gene	j_gene	d_gene	CDR3aa	CDR3nt
NA	TRBV7-8	TRBJ2-2	NA	CASRFNTGNTGELFF	TGTGCCAGCAGATTTAACACAGGGAACACCGGGGAGCTGTTTTTT
NA	TRBV4-1	TRBJ2-5	TRBD2	CASSPSAGVVETQYF	TGCGCCAGCAGCCCGTCGGCGGGGGTGGTAGAGACCCAGTACTTC
NA	TRBV6-5	TRBJ1-2	TRBD1	CASSYSRTGFGYTF	TGTGCCAGCAGTTACTCTCGGACAGGGTTTGGCTACACCTTC
NA	TRBV2	TRBJ1-5	NA	CASSDLQAYQPQHF	TGTGCCAGCAGTGACTTACAGGCTTATCAGCCCCAGCATTTT
NA	TRBV24-1	TRBJ2-7	NA	CATSARGGNEQYF	TGTGCCACCAGTGCCAGGGGAGGAAACGAGCAGTACTTC
NA	TRBV2	TRBJ1-1	NA	CASRATGFDTEAFF	TGTGCCAGCAGAGCTACAGGGTTCGACACTGAAGCTTTCTTT
NA	TRBV2	TRBJ1-1	TRBD1	CVSTGQGVMNTEAFF	TGTGTCAGCACAGGACAGGGGGTTATGAACACTGAAGCTTTCTTT
once	TRBV4-1	TRBJ1-2	TRBD1	CASSQVGRGYGYTF	TGCGCCAGCAGCCAAGTGGGCAGGGGGTATGGCTACACCTTC
NA	TRBV11-2	TRBJ2-1	TRBD2	CASSLVGSGGAAYNEQFF	TGTGCCAGCAGCTTAGTGGGTAGCGGGGGGGCGGCCTACAATGAGCAGTTCTTC
many	TRBV18	TRBJ2-7	TRBD2	CASSPPSGSLREQYF	TGTGCCAGCTCACCTCCTAGCGGGAGTTTGCGGGAGCAGTACTTC
NA	TRBV20-1	TRBJ1-1	NA	CSAKENLNTEAFF	TGCAGTGCTAAGGAAAATTTGAACACTGAAGCTTTCTTT
many	TRBV25-1	TRBJ1-2	NA	CASSVQGNYGYTF	TGTGCCAGCAGTGTTCAGGGTAACTATGGCTACACCTTC
NA	TRBV25-1	TRBJ2-1	NA	CASRVDELLSYNEQFF	TGTGCCAGCAGAGTGGACGAACTTCTATCCTACAATGAGCAGTTCTTC
NA	TRBV7-9	TRBJ1-2	NA	CASSPSERDSGNTF	TGTGCCAGCAGCCCCTCTGAACGGGACTCTGGAAACACCTTC
many	TRBV2	TRBJ1-1	NA	CASSAGLNTEAFF	TGTGCCAGCAGTGCAGGACTGAACACTGAAGCTTTCTTT
few	TRBV14	TRBJ2-6	NA	CASSPGGPGDGGANVLTF	TGTGCCAGCAGCCCAGGGGGGCCTGGAGATGGTGGGGCCAACGTCCTGACTTTC
few	TRBV18	TRBJ1-5	NA	CASSPFPARGQPQHF	TGTGCCAGCTCACCATTCCCCGCCCGGGGTCAGCCCCAGCATTTT
few	TRBV19	TRBJ2-4	NA	CASSPTRGMAKNIQYF	TGTGCCAGTAGTCCAACACGGGGAATGGCCAAAAACATTCAGTACTTC
few	TRBV18	TRBJ1-1	NA	CASSGDKNTEAFF	TGTGCCAGCTCAGGGGACAAAAACACTGAAGCTTTCTTT